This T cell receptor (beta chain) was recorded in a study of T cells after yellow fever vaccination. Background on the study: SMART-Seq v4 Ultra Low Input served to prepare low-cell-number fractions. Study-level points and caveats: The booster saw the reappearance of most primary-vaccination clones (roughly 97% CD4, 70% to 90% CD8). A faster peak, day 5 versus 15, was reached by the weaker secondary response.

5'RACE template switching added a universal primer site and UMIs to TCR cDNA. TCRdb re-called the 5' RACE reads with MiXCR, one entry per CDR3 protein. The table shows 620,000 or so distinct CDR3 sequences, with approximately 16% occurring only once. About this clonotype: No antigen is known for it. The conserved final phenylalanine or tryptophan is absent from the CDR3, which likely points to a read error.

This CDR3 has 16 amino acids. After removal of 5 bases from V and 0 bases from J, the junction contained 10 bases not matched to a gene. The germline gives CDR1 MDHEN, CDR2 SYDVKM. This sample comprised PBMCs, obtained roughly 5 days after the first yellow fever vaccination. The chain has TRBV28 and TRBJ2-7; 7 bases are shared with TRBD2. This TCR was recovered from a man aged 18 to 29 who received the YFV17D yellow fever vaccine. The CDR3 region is CASSPPGGRFSYEQYA. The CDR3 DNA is TGTGCCAGCAGTCCCCCGGGGGGACGGTTCTCCTACGAGCAGTACGCC.